The sequence of this T cell receptor beta chain was determined in a study of neurological immune-mediated disorders. The sorted libraries involved the use of 900,000 to 1,000,000 CD4+ or CD8+ T cells. This clonotype showed up many times. Template-switch 5'RACE cDNA synthesis added a 10-nucleotide unique molecular identifier. Each CDR3 protein is one row after TCRdb ran MiXCR on the 5' RACE reads. Of more than 35,000 distinct CDR3 sequences in the sample, more than 5% were seen once. CDR1 and CDR2 (germline): LNHNV, YYDKDF (reference sequence). After removal of 6 bases from V and 2 bases from J, the junction contained 12 bases not matched to a gene. CDR3 length: 17 residues.

This TCR derives from a woman between 35 and 50 years old in good health. The rearrangement links TRBV15 to TRBJ2-2, with 7 bases identical to TRBD2. Specimen: CD4+ T cells from blood. This CDR3 reads CATSTFNQRGNTGELFF. The CDR3 DNA is TGTGCCACCAGTACCTTTAACCAGCGGGGTAACACCGGGGAGCTGTTTTTT. Variable domain in full (rest from reference TRBV15 and TRBJ2-2): DAMVIQNPRYQVTQFGKPVTLSCSQTLNHNVMYWYQQKSSQAPKLLFHYYDKDFNNEADTPDNFQSRRPNTSFCFLDIRSPGLGDTAMYLCATSTFNQRGNTGELFFGEGSRLTVL.